The clone carrying this T cell receptor beta chain has ten or more counts. Its specificity is not known. The junction does not match germline at one end; this may be a read error. The read comes to an end 3 residues before the CDR3 does, leaving the germline J gene to fill in the end. The sample belongs to a study of T cell clonality in common variable immunodeficiency. General study findings and limits: Shared TCRbeta clones were fewer between CVID subjects than controls. In common variable immunodeficiency, TCR beta chains reportedly carried fewer deletions and N-nucleotide insertions. Repertoire-complication correlations in CVID were limited by patient heterogeneity. TCRbeta clonality was increased in CVID versus healthy controls.

CDR1 is LGHNA, CDR2 YNFKEQ, per germline. The CDR3 is made up of 15 amino acids. Sequencing was performed with immunoSEQ multiplex PCR; in TCRdb, only in-frame clones are kept and a portion is missing. Listed here are some 39,000 clones without any singletons, the top ten holding over 1.3%. The chain links TRBV4-2 to TRBJ2-3; 8 bases map to TRBD2. The clonotype was recovered from a person aged 18 to 70 in good health. Sequences were obtained from peripheral blood mononuclear cells. The DNA read from the CDR3 is TGCGCCAGCAGCCAAGGTAGCGGGATTGGAGATACG. Residues: CASSQGSGIGDT. The whole CDR3 protein is CASSQGSGIGDTQYF.